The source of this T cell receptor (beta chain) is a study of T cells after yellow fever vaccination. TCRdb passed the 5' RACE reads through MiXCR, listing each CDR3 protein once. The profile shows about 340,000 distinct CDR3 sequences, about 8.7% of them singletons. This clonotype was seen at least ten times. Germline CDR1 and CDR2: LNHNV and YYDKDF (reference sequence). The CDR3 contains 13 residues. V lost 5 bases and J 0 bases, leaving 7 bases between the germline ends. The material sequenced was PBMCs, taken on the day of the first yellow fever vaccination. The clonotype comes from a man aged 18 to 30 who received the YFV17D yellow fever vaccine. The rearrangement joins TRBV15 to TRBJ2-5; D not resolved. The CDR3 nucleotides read TGTGCCACCAGCGGGCTAAACCAAGAGACCCAGTACTTC. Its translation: CATSGLNQETQYF.